A selection of T cell receptor beta chains follows, all from one sample in a study of T cells in localized non-small cell lung cancer. TCRdb keeps only in-frame clones here, not all; method: immunoSEQ multiplex PCR. The sample lists about 33,000 clones; more than 75% were seen once. The sequenced sample was peripheral blood, obtained before any cancer treatment. The receptors shown here come from a male donor aged 60 or over with stage III lung adenocarcinoma. Both conserved end residues are part of each CDR3. The order of the fields is CDR3 protein, CDR3 DNA, D gene, V gene, J gene, clone size, CDR3 length. A D gene is named only where the DNA matches it firmly. The size entry is marked missing in some rows and otherwise reads once, few, many or a size class.

CASSRLVNTGELFF	TGTGCCAGCAGTAGGTTAGTCAACACCGGGGAGCTGTTTTTT	-	TRBV2	TRBJ2-2	-	14
CASSGGSTDTQYF	TGCGCCAGCAGCGGAGGAAGCACAGATACGCAGTATTTT	-	TRBV5-1	TRBJ2-3	-	13
CASSLIRLGGALNYGYTF	TGTGCCAGCAGCTTAATCCGCCTTGGCGGGGCGCTAAACTATGGCTACACCTTC	-	TRBV7-9	TRBJ1-2	once	18
CASSTGQAQYGYTF	TGTGCCAGCAGTACAGGACAGGCACAATATGGCTACACCTTC	TRBD1	TRBV28	TRBJ1-2	-	14
CASSEAGDYGYTF	TGTGCCAGCAGTGAAGCGGGGGACTATGGCTACACCTTC	-	TRBV6-1	TRBJ1-2	-	13
CASSIGTGTINEQFF	TGTGCCAGCAGTATCGGGACAGGAACAATCAATGAGCAGTTCTTC	TRBD1	TRBV6-1	TRBJ2-1	-	15
CASSVADSLMMYEQYF	TGTGCCAGCAGCGTAGCGGACAGCCTAATGATGTACGAGCAGTACTTC	-	TRBV9	TRBJ2-7	-	16
CASSDGGDNRQFF	TGTGCCAGCAGTGATGGGGGGGATAACAGGCAGTTCTTC	TRBD2	TRBV25-1	TRBJ2-1	-	13
CASTGAGENTEAFF	TGCGCCAGTACCGGAGCCGGAGAGAACACTGAAGCTTTCTTT	-	TRBV10-1	TRBJ1-1	-	14
CAWRGGGGGNVEAFF	TGTGCCTGGCGAGGGGGAGGGGGCGGTAATGTGGAAGCTTTCTTT	TRBD1	TRBV30	TRBJ1-1	once	15
CAFGQGARNQPQHF	TGTGCCTTTGGACAGGGGGCACGGAATCAGCCCCAGCATTTT	TRBD1	TRBV30	TRBJ1-5	-	14
CASSITGQGAGELFF	TGTGCCAGTAGTATAACGGGCCAGGGGGCGGGGGAGCTGTTTTTT	TRBD1	TRBV19	TRBJ2-2	-	15
CASSVPLAGRTGELFF	TGCGCCAGCAGCGTTCCACTAGCGGGGCGCACCGGGGAGCTGTTTTTT	TRBD2	TRBV5-1	TRBJ2-2	-	16
CASSWTGGTDTQYF	TGTGCCAGCAGTTGGACAGGGGGCACAGATACGCAGTATTTT	TRBD1	TRBV2	TRBJ2-3	-	14
CASSYSSGTYEQYF	TGTGCCAGCAGTTACTCGTCCGGGACCTACGAGCAGTACTTC	-	TRBV6-5	TRBJ2-7	-	14
CASSLGLAGAEQYF	TGTGCCAGCAGCCTTGGACTAGCGGGAGCCGAGCAGTACTTC	-	TRBV21-1	TRBJ2-7	-	14
CASSDYPYTDTQYF	TGTGCCAGCAGTGACTACCCATACACAGATACGCAGTATTTT	-	TRBV6-4	TRBJ2-3	once	14
CASSLPGGPNTGELFF	TGTGCCAGCTCACTTCCGGGCGGGCCAAACACCGGGGAGCTGTTTTTT	-	TRBV18	TRBJ2-2	-	16
CASSTGTESYEQYF	TGTGCCAGCAGTACCGGGACTGAATCCTACGAGCAGTACTTC	-	TRBV6-5	TRBJ2-7	few	14
CASTRQSTGNTIYF	TGTGCCAGCACCAGACAGTCGACTGGAAACACCATATATTTT	-	TRBV16	TRBJ1-3	-	14
CASSPIAASTDTQYF	TGTGCCAGCAGCCCCATAGCGGCTAGCACAGATACGCAGTATTTT	-	TRBV9	TRBJ2-3	-	15
CAWSRAMTGGLPENTIYF	TGTGCCTGGAGTCGAGCGATGACAGGGGGCTTACCTGAGAACACCATATATTTT	TRBD1	TRBV30	TRBJ1-3	-	18
CAGSVSADVYEQYF	TGTGCCGGGTCCGTCTCAGCAGATGTCTACGAGCAGTACTTC	-	TRBV2	TRBJ2-7	few	14
CASSILGREYQPQHF	TGTGCCAGTAGTATTCTTGGCAGGGAATATCAGCCCCAGCATTTT	-	TRBV19	TRBJ1-5	-	15
CASSRTTSARGTQYF	TGCGCCAGCAGCCGTACGACTAGCGCCCGGGGGACCCAGTACTTC	TRBD2	TRBV5-1	TRBJ2-5	-	15
CASSSRDTFNYGYTF	TGTGCCAGTAGTAGCCGGGACACCTTTAACTATGGCTACACCTTC	-	TRBV19	TRBJ1-2	-	15
CASRSGVPASYEQYF	TGCGCCAGCAGATCGGGGGTTCCGGCCTCCTACGAGCAGTACTTC	-	TRBV5-1	TRBJ2-7	-	15
CASSGVGQGIYGYTF	TGTGCCAGCAGTGGCGTGGGGCAGGGGATCTATGGCTACACCTTC	-	TRBV2	TRBJ1-2	-	15
CASSPQAISGNTIYF	TGTGCCAGCTCACCCCAGGCGATCTCTGGAAACACCATATATTTT	-	TRBV18	TRBJ1-3	once	15
CASSLFSSIDTQYF	TGCGCCAGCAGCTTGTTCAGCTCCATAGATACGCAGTATTTT	-	TRBV5-1	TRBJ2-3	-	14